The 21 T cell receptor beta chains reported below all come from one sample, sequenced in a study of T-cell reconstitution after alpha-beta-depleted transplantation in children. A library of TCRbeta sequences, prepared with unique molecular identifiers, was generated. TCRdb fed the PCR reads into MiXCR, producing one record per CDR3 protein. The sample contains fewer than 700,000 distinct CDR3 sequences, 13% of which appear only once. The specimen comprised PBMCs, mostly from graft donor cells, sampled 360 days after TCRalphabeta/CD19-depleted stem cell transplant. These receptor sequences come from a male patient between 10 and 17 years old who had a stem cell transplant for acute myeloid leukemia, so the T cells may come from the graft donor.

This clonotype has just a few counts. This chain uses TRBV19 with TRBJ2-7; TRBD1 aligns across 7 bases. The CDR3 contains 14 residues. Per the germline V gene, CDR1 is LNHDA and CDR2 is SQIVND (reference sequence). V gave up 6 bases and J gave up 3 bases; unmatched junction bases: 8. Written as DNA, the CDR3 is TGTGCCAGTAGCATGACAGGGTGGGACTACGAGCAGTACTTC. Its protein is CASSMTGWDYEQYF.

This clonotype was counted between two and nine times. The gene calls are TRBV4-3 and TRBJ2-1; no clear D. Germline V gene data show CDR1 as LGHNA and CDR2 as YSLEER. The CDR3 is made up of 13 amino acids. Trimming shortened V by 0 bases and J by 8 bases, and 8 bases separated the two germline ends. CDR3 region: CASSQEAAYEQFF. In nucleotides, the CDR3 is TGCGCCAGCAGCCAAGAGGCAGCATATGAGCAGTTCTTC.

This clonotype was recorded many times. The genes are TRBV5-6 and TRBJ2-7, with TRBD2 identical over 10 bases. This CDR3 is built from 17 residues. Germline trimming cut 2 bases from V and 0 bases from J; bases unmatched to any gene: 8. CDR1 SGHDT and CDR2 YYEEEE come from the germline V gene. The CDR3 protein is CASSFGLLAGVSYEQYF. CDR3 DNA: TGTGCCAGCAGCTTTGGGCTTCTAGCGGGGGTCTCCTACGAGCAGTACTTC.

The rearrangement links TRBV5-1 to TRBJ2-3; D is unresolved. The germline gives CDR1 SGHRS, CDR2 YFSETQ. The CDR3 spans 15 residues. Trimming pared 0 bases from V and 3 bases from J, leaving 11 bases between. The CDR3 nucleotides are TGCGCCAGCAGCTTGGGACCGCTGATTACAGATACGCAGTATTTT. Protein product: CASSLGPLITDTQYF. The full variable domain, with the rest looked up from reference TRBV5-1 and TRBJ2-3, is KAGVTQTPRYLIKTRGQQVTLSCSPISGHRSVSWYQQTPGQGLQFLFEYFSETQRNKGNFPGRFSGRQFSNSRSEMNVSTLELGDSALYLCASSLGPLITDTQYFGPGTRLTVL.

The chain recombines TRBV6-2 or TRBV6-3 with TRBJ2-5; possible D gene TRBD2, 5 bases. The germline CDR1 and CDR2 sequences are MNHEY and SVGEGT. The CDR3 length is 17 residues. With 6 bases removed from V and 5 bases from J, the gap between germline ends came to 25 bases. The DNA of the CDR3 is TGTGCCAGCAGCTCCCCCTGGGTGTTGAGGGAACGGGAGACCCAGTACTTC. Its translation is CASSSPWVLRERETQYF.

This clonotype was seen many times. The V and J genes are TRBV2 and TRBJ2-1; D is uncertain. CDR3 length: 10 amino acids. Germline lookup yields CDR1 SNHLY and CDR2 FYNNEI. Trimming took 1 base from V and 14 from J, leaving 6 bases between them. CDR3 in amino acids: CASSEVVEFF. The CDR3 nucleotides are TGTGCCAGCAGTGAAGTGGTTGAGTTCTTC.

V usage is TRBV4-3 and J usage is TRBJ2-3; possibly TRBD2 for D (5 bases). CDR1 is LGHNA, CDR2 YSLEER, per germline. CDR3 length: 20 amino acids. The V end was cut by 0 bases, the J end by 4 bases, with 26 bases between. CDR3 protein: CASSQEGLRDGIGWADTQYF. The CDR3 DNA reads TGCGCCAGCAGCCAAGAAGGTCTCCGGGATGGCATCGGATGGGCAGATACGCAGTATTTT.

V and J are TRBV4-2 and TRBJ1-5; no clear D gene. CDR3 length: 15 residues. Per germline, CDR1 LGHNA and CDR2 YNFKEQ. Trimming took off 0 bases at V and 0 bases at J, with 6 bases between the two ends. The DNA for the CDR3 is TGTGCCAGCAGCCAAGATGCAGCTAGCAATCAGCCCCAGCATTTT. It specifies CASSQDAASNQPQHF.

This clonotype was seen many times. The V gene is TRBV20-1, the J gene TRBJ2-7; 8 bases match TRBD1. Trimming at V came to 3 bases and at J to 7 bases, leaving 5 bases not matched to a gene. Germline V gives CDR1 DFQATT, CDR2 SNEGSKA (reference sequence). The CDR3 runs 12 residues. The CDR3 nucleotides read TGCAGTGCTAGGACAGGGGTGGTGGAGCAGTACTTC. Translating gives CSARTGVVEQYF.

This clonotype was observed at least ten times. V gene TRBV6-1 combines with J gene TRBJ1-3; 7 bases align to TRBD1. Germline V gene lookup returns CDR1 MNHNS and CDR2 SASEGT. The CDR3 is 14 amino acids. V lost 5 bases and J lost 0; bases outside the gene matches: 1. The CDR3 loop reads CASSRDSSGNTIYF. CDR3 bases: TGTGCCAGCAGTAGGGACAGCTCTGGAAACACCATATATTTT.

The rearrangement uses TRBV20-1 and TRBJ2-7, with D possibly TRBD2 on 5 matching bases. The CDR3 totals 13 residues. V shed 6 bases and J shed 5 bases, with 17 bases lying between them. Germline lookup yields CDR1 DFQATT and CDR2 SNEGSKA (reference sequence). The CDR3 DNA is TGCAGTGCCACGGGCCTAGCCGGGGACGAGCAGTACTTC. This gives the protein CSATGLAGDEQYF.

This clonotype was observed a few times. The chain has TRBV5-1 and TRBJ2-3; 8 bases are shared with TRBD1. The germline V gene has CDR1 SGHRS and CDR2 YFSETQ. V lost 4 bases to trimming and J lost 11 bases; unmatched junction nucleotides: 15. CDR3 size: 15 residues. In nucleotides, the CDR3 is TGCGCCAGCAGCGGGACAGGTCCCCGCTCCGCGAAGCAGTATTTT. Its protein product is CASSGTGPRSAKQYF.

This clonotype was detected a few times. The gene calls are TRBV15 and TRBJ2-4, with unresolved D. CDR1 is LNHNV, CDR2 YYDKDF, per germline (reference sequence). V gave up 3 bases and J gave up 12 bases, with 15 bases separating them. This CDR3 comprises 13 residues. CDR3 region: CATSRDGSNYQYF. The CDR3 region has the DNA TGTGCCACCAGCAGGGACGGGTCCAATTATCAGTACTTC.

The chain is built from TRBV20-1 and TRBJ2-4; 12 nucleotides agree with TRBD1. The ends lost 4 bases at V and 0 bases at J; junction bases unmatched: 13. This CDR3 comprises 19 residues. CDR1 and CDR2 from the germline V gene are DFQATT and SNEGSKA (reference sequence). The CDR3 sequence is CSATLYRDRGPLAKNIQYF. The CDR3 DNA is TGCAGTGCTACCCTCTACCGGGACAGGGGGCCACTAGCCAAAAACATTCAGTACTTC.

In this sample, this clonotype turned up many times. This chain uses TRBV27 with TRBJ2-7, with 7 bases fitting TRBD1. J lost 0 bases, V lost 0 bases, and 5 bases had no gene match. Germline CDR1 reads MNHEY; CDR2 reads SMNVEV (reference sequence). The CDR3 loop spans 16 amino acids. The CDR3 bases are TGTGCCAGCAGTTTATCCCGGGCAGGGGGCTCCTACGAGCAGTACTTC. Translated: CASSLSRAGGSYEQYF.

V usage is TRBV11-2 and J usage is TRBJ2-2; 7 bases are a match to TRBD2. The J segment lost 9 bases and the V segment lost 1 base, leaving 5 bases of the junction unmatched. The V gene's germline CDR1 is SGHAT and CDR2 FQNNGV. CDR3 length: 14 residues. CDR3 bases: TGTGCCAGCAGCTTAGTAGCGGGCCCCCGGGAGCTGTTTTTT. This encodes CASSLVAGPRELFF.

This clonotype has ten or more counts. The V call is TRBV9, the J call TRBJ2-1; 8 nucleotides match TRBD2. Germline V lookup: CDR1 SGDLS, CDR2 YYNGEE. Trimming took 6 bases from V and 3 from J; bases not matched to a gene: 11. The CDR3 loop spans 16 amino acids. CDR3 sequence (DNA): TGTGCCAGCAACGGGGTTAGCGGGACGATCTACAATGAGCAGTTCTTC. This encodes CASNGVSGTIYNEQFF.

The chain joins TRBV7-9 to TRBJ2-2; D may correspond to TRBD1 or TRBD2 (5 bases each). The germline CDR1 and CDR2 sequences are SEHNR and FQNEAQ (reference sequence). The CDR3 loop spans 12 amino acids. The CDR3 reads CVGTVGTGELFF. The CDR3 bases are TGTGTAGGGACCGTCGGGACCGGGGAGCTGTTTTTT.

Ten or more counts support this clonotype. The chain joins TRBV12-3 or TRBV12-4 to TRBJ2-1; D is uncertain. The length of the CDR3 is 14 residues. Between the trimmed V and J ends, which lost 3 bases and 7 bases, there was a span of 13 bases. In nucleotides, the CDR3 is TGTGCCAGCAGTTTTCTGGGTCAGTCAAATGAGCAGTTCTTC. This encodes CASSFLGQSNEQFF.

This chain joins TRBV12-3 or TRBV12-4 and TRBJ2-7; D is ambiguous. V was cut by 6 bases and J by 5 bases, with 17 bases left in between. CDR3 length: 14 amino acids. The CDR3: CASSPGKGGDEQYF. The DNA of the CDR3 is TGTGCCAGCAGCCCCGGAAAAGGCGGAGACGAGCAGTACTTC.

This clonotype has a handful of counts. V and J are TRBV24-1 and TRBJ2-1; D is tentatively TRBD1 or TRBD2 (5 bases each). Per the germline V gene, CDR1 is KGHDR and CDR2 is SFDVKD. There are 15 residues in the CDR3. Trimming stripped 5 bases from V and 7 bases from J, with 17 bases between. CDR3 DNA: TGTGCCACCAGTGGACAGCGGACCCCCCGGAATGAGCAGTTCTTC. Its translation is CATSGQRTPRNEQFF.